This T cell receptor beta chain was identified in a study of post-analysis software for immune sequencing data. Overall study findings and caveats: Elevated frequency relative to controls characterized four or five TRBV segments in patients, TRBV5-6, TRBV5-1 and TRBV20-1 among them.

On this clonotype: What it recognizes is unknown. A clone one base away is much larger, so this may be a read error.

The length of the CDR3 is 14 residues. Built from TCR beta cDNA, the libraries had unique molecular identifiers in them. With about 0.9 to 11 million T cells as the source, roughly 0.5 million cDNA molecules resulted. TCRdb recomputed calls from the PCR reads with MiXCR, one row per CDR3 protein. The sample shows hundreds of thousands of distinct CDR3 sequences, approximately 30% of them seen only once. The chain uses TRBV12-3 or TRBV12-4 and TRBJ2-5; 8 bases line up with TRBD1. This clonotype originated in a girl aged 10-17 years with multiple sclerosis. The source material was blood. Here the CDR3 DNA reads TGTGTCAGCAGTTTGGGACAGGACAAAGAGACCCAGTACTTC. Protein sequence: CVSSLGQDKETQYF.